The source of this T cell receptor beta chain is a study of technical replicates of blood from a few donors. The CDR3 is 12 amino acids. V was pared by 11 bases and J by 4 bases, with 11 bases between. The germline V gene has CDR1 MDHEN and CDR2 SYDVKM. Assay: immunoSEQ multiplex PCR; the TCRdb copy retains only in-frame clones and omits some. This sample yields about 79,000 clones, of which 85% to 95% are seen a single time; under 0.3% belongs to the top ten. This clonotype was obtained from a human donor in good health. The sample taken for sequencing was T cells isolated from PBMCs. The chain is built from TRBV28 and TRBJ1-4; weak D call: TRBD1 (5 bases). The CDR3 DNA sequence: TGTGCCGGCGGGGCTGGTAATGAAAAACTGTTTTTT. Translating gives CAGGAGNEKLFF.